This TCR beta chain was obtained from a study of blood T cell repertoires in COVID-19 (dated by TCRdb to between 2020 and 2021). Regarding the complete study: Samples covering the acute and convalescent phases of COVID-19 were provided by collaborators in the United States, Italy and Spain. A de-identified subject ID, COVID-19 status, age in years and sex were almost always included in the sample metadata. Subjects who had been exposed to COVID-19, were actively infected with it, or had recovered from it provided the deeply sampled blood TCRbeta repertoires that made up the dataset. A freely available public database, intended as a resource for researchers studying the immune response to SARS-CoV-2, is where the repertoires were released. The material from the prospective study consisted of cDNA or gDNA derived from T cells, B-cell-depleted T cells, or PBMCs. The samples were drawn from two sources: the first 160 participants of the ongoing ImmuneRACE study, and fewer than 1,500 subjects contributed by 6 global collaborators. Where available, HLA class I and class II types were obtained from metadata supplied by the sample provider rather than from assay-based typing.

Including the terminal cysteine and phenylalanine, the CDR3 comprises 18 residues. The kept DNA is CDR3 alone, 54 bases in frame from the first base. V loses 0 bases at its end and J loses 0 bases; junction bases beyond the gene matches: 7. Whole blood was collected in K2EDTA tubes by collaborating institutions according to the institutions' own protocols. For TCRbeta analysis, collaborators shipped samples as frozen whole blood, isolated PBMCs, or DNA extracted from either of those sample types. Overall study results and their limits: How much clinical and demographic metadata was included differed by source and by participant, and the metadata was provided uncurated.

This clone occurred once. The specificity of this receptor is unknown. No quality values exist for individual bases; no much larger clone is one base distant. TCRbeta CDR3 regions were amplified from genomic DNA using the immunoSEQ Assay, a bias-controlled multiplex PCR. In the source study's methods: Within the assay, amplification of reference gene primers was used to estimate how many nucleated cells each sample contained. To quantify the absolute abundance of each unique TCRbeta CDR3 rearrangement, sequence reads were collapsed and filtered. For each sample, productive Simpson clonality was calculated as the square root of Simpson's diversity index over productive rearrangements. Held by TCRdb, this immuneACCESS table contains in-frame sequences only and omits some clones. Under half of the omission traces to an unresolved V gene where checked; the cause of the rest is unknown. Clone size and the V and J calls come from that table; the DNA yielded D and trimming. This sample gives under 250,000 clones in total; around 92% of them show up just once. In total, the top ten clones hold about 1.3% of the sample.

This sequence originates from a young man with acute or convalescent COVID-19. The V and J genes are TRBV6-7 and TRBJ1-4, and 7 bases in between align with TRBD1. TRBV6-7 is flagged as an ORF with uncertain function. The sample comprised peripheral blood. The DNA sequence is TGTGCCAGCAGTTACTCGCGGACAGGCCTTGCAACTAATGAAAAACTGTTTTTT. This yields the protein CASSYSRTGLATNEKLFF.